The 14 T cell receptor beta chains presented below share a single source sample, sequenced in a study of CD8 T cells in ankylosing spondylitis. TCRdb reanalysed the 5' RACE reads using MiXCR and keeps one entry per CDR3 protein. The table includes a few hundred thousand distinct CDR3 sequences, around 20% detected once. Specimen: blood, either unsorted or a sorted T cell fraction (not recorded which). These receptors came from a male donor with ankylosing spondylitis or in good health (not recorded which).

The CDR3 here is CASSYSIAELFF. For the CDR3, the DNA is TGTGCCAGCAGTTACTCTATCGCGGAGCTGTTTTTT. The chain uses TRBV6-2 or TRBV6-3 and TRBJ2-2; D unresolved. Germline V gene lookup returns CDR1 MNHEY and CDR2 SVGEGT. There are 12 residues in the CDR3. Trimming removed 0 bases from V and 10 bases from J, with 6 bases in between.

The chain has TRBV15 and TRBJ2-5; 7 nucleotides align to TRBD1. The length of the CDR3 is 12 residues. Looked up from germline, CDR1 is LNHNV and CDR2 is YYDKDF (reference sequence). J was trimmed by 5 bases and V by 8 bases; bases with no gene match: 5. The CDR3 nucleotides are TGTGCCACCGCGACCAGGGGGGAGACCCAGTACTTC. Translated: CATATRGETQYF.

CDR3 coding DNA: TGTGCCAGCAGCCCAGATGTGCTTTACTACGAGCAGTACGTC. Translating gives CASSPDVLYYEQYV. The chain couples TRBV11-3 to TRBJ2-7; D call uncertain. With 5 bases removed from V and 3 bases from J, the gap between germline ends came to 14 bases. Per germline, CDR1 SGHNT and CDR2 YENEEA. There are 14 residues in the CDR3.

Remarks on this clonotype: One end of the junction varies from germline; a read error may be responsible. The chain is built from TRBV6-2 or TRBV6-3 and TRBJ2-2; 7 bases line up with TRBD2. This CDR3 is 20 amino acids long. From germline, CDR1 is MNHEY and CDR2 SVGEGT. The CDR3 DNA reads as TGTGCCAGCAGTTACTCGTTCCGCGGGAGATCCGCGGCGAACACCGGGGAGCTGCTTTTT. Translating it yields CASSYSFRGRSAANTGELLF.

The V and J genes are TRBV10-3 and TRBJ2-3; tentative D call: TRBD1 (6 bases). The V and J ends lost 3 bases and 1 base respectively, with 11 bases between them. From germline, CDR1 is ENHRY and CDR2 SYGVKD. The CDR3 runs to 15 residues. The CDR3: CAISDPGQRTDTQYF. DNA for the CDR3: TGTGCCATCAGTGATCCCGGACAGCGCACAGATACGCAGTATTTT.

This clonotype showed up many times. The CDR3 loop is CASSAGDRRNTIYF. The CDR3 DNA is TGTGCCAGCAGCGCCGGGGACAGGCGGAACACCATATATTTT. V usage is TRBV9 and J usage is TRBJ1-3, with 8 bases matching TRBD1. J lost 7 bases, V lost 3 bases, and 6 bases had no gene match. Germline assignment: CDR1 SGDLS and CDR2 YYNGEE. The CDR3 is 14 residues long.

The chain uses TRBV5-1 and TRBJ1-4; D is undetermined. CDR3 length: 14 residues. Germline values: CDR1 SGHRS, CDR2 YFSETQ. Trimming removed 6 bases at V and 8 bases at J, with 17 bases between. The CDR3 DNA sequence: TGCGCCAGCACCTCAGGTTGGCTGGAGGAAAAACTGTTTTTT. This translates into CASTSGWLEEKLFF.

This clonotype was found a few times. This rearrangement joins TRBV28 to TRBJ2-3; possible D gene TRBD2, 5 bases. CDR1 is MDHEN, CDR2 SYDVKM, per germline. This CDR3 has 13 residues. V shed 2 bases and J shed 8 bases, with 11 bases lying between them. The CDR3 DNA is TGTGCCAGCAGTTTAGGAGGCCGAGGTACGCAGTATTTT. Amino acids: CASSLGGRGTQYF.

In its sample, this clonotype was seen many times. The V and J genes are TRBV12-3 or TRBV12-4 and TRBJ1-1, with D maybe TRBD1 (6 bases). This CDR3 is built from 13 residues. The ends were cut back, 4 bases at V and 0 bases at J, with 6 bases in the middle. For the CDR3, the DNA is TGTGCCAGCAGTTACAGGGTGAACACTGAAGCTTTCTTT. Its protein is CASSYRVNTEAFF.

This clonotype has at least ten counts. CDR3 loop: CASSPGTGGWGTQYF. CDR3 in DNA: TGTGCCAGCAGTCCTGGGACAGGGGGCTGGGGGACCCAGTACTTC. The gene calls are TRBV6-1 and TRBJ2-5; 12 bases match TRBD1. This CDR3 comprises 15 residues. Losses at the gene ends were 5 bases for V and 7 bases for J; bases not matched to a gene: 8. Germline V gives CDR1 MNHNS, CDR2 SASEGT.

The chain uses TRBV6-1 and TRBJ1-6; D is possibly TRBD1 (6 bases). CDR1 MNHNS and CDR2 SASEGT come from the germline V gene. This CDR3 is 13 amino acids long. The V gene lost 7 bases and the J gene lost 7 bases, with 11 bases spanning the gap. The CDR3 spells CASIGQRNSPLHF. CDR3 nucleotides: TGTGCCAGCATTGGACAGAGGAATTCACCCCTCCACTTT.

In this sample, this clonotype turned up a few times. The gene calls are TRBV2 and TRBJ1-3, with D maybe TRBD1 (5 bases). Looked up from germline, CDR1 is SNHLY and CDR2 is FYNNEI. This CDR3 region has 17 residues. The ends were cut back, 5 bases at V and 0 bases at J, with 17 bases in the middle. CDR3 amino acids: CASSFTEGSLSGNTIYF. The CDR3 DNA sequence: TGTGCCAGCAGTTTCACAGAGGGGTCCCTCTCTGGAAACACCATATATTTT. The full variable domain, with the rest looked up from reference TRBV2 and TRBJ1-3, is EPEVTQTPSHQVTQMGQEVILRCVPISNHLYFYWYRQILGQKVEFLVSFYNNEISEKSEIFDDQFSVERPDGSNFTLKIRSTKLEDSAMYFCASSFTEGSLSGNTIYFGEGSWLTVV.

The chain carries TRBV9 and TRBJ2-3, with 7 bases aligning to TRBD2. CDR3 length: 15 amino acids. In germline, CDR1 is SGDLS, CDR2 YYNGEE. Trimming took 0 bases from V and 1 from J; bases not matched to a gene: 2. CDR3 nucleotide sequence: TGTGCCAGCAGCGTAGAGGCGGGGGGCACAGATACGCAGTATTTT. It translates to CASSVEAGGTDTQYF.

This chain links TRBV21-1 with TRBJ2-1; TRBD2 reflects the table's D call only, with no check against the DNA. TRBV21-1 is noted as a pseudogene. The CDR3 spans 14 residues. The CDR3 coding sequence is TGTGCCAGCAGCCCGCGGCGGAGGGCGAATGAGCAGTTCTTC. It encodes CASSPRRRANEQFF.